The 29 T cell receptor beta chains reported below all come from one sample, sequenced in a study of T-cell reconstitution after alpha-beta-depleted transplantation in children. During its preparation, the TCRbeta library received unique molecular identifiers. Using its own MiXCR run on the PCR reads, TCRdb lists one record per CDR3 protein. The table shows about 980,000 distinct CDR3 sequences, with roughly 29% occurring only once. The specimen was PBMCs, mostly from graft donor cells, collected 360 days after TCRalphabeta/CD19-depleted stem cell transplant. The source is a boy in the first two years of life who had a stem cell transplant for SCID, so the T cells may come from the graft donor.

The V call is TRBV5-1, the J call TRBJ2-7, with D perhaps TRBD1 or TRBD2 (5 bases each). The CDR3 has 14 residues. Deletions cut 0 bases from V and 5 bases from J, with 12 bases between. From germline, CDR1 is SGHRS and CDR2 YFSETQ. This CDR3 is CASSLGGFGDEQYF. Here the CDR3 DNA reads TGCGCCAGCAGCTTGGGGGGGTTTGGCGACGAGCAGTACTTC.

A few counts support this clonotype. The chain combines TRBV5-1 with TRBJ2-1; no clear D. The CDR3 totals 14 residues. Germline CDR1 is SGHRS and CDR2 is YFSETQ. V was pared by 4 bases and J by 0 bases, with 8 bases between. The CDR3 DNA sequence: TGCGCCAGCAGCCTTGCTTTCTCCTACAATGAGCAGTTCTTC. Encoded protein: CASSLAFSYNEQFF.

V usage is TRBV5-1 and J usage is TRBJ2-6; D unresolved. Trimming left V 4 bases short and J 3 bases short, with 23 bases between. The CDR3 extends over 19 amino acids. Germline-derived CDR1 and CDR2 are SGHRS and YFSETQ. The CDR3 DNA sequence: TGCGCCAGCAGCATATACGAGTTGTCATCTGGGTATGGGGCCAACGTCCTGACTTTC. Its protein product is CASSIYELSSGYGANVLTF.

The CDR3 region is CASSLWSRGGEKLFF. CDR3 nucleotide sequence: TGTGCCAGCAGCTTGTGGTCCAGGGGCGGAGAAAAACTGTTTTTT. The chain is built from TRBV5-5 and TRBJ1-4; TRBD1 might be the D (6 bases). Germline V gene data show CDR1 as SGHKS and CDR2 as YYEKEE (reference sequence). The germline V and J ends were trimmed by 1 base and 8 bases, with 15 bases remaining between them. The CDR3 is made up of 15 amino acids.

This chain joins TRBV7-2 and TRBJ2-3; the D gene is possibly TRBD2 (7 bases). This CDR3 has 17 amino acids. Trimming removed 1 base at V and 3 bases at J, with 17 bases between. Germline V gives CDR1 SGHTA, CDR2 FQGNSA. The CDR3 is CASSLVAGAQITDTQYF. CDR3 nucleotides: TGTGCCAGCAGCTTAGTTGCGGGGGCCCAGATTACAGATACGCAGTATTTT.

V usage is TRBV9 and J usage is TRBJ2-2, with D unresolved. Germline V gives CDR1 SGDLS, CDR2 YYNGEE. The CDR3 has 13 amino acids. V was trimmed by 0 bases and J by 5 bases, leaving 5 bases between them. The CDR3 DNA reads as TGTGCCAGCAGCGTAGGGTGGACCGGGGAGCTGTTTTTT. The encoded protein is CASSVGWTGELFF.

This clonotype was recorded a few times. The CDR3 DNA follows: TGCGCCAGCAGACTAGGGGGACAGGGGCCAGATACGCAGTATTTT. Translating gives CASRLGGQGPDTQYF. V usage is TRBV5-1 and J usage is TRBJ2-3; TRBD1 matches at 10 bases. The ends lost 5 bases at V and 4 bases at J; junction bases unmatched: 7. This CDR3 region has 15 residues. From germline, CDR1 is SGHRS and CDR2 YFSETQ.

The rearrangement uses TRBV10-3 and TRBJ1-1; weak D call: TRBD1 (5 bases). Germline V gives CDR1 ENHRY, CDR2 SYGVKD. V shed 10 bases and J shed 0 bases, with 15 bases lying between them. CDR3 length: 14 amino acids. CDR3 DNA sequence: TGTGCCACCGGCAACAGGAGCTTGAACACTGAAGCTTTCTTT. This encodes CATGNRSLNTEAFF.

This sequence joins TRBV29-1 and TRBJ2-7; 11 positions agree with TRBD2. V gave up 7 bases and J gave up 3 bases; unmatched junction bases: 8. The length of the CDR3 is 14 residues. CDR1 and CDR2 from the germline V gene are SQVTM and ANQGSEA. Written as DNA, the CDR3 is TGCAGCGCTTCGCGGGGGACTAGCGGCTACGAGCAGTACTTC. It codes for CSASRGTSGYEQYF.

The chain links TRBV20-1 to TRBJ2-7; the match to TRBD2 covers 12 bases. Germline lookup yields CDR1 DFQATT and CDR2 SNEGSKA (reference sequence). V was pared by 3 bases and J by 4 bases, with 7 bases of the junction left unmatched. The CDR3 loop spans 15 amino acids. CDR3 residues: CSARTSGGEIYEQYF. Here the CDR3 DNA reads TGCAGTGCTAGGACTAGCGGGGGAGAAATATACGAGCAGTACTTC.

This chain uses TRBV7-2 with TRBJ2-3; 8 bases map to TRBD1. The junction had 6 bases not matched to a gene; V was cut back by 9 bases and J by 1 base. The germline gives CDR1 SGHTA, CDR2 FQGNSA. This CDR3 comprises 14 residues. The CDR3 DNA reads as TGTGCCAGTCCCCCGGGACAGGGCACAGATACGCAGTATTTT. This codes for CASPPGQGTDTQYF.

The chain uses TRBV5-1 and TRBJ2-7, with TRBD2 identical over 9 bases. This CDR3 spans 15 amino acids. From germline, CDR1 is SGHRS and CDR2 YFSETQ. V was pared by 4 bases and J by 3 bases, with 8 bases of the junction left unmatched. CDR3 nucleotide sequence: TGCGCCAGCAGCCGAGTTAGCGGGGGCGACTACGAGCAGTACTTC. The encoded protein is CASSRVSGGDYEQYF.

In this sample, this clonotype turned up a few times. CDR3 protein: CASSLGQNGYTF. The CDR3 region has the DNA TGTGCCAGCAGTTTAGGACAAAATGGCTACACCTTC. The V gene is TRBV12-3 or TRBV12-4, the J gene TRBJ1-2; D is uncertain. The CDR3 has 12 residues. Trimming removed 1 base at V and 6 bases at J, with 6 bases between.

Only a few counts were recorded for this clonotype. The chain recombines TRBV9 with TRBJ2-1; 7 positions agree with TRBD2. Germline CDR1 and CDR2: SGDLS and YYNGEE. The CDR3 is 15 residues long. Germline trimming cut 1 base from V and 9 bases from J; bases unmatched to any gene: 10. The CDR3 loop reads CASSVKDGGFGEQFF. Written as DNA, the CDR3 is TGTGCCAGCAGCGTAAAGGACGGGGGGTTCGGTGAGCAGTTCTTC.

This clonotype has just a few counts. The rearrangement links TRBV12-3 or TRBV12-4 to TRBJ2-5, with no clear D. Between the trimmed V and J ends, which lost 3 bases and 13 bases, there was a span of 15 bases. This CDR3 has 12 residues. This CDR3 reads CASSLFGPFRYF. CDR3 coding DNA: TGTGCCAGCAGTTTGTTCGGGCCTTTCCGGTACTTC.

This clonotype was counted a few times. This chain joins TRBV11-1 and TRBJ1-1, with D tentatively TRBD1 (6 bases). Germline values: CDR1 SGHAT, CDR2 FQDESV (reference sequence). The CDR3 runs to 18 residues. V was cut by 6 bases and J by 4 bases, with 27 bases left in between. CDR3 in DNA: TGTGCCAGCAGTCGCCCTTTGGGGACAAGAAAAGGCGGCACTGAAGCTTTCTTT. Protein: CASSRPLGTRKGGTEAFF.

The chain is built from TRBV3-1 and TRBJ2-3; D remains ambiguous. Germline V gives CDR1 LGHDT, CDR2 YNNKEL (reference sequence). This CDR3 comprises 13 residues. V lost 1 base, J lost 6 bases, and 8 bases lay in between. The CDR3: CASSQAVIDTQYF. The CDR3 DNA reads as TGTGCCAGCAGCCAAGCGGTTATCGATACGCAGTATTTT.

This clonotype was detected once. The rearrangement uses TRBV5-5 and TRBJ2-7, with D possibly being TRBD1 or TRBD2 (6 bases each). The CDR3 contains 13 residues. Trimming removed 7 bases from V and 6 bases from J, with 17 bases in between. Per the germline V gene, CDR1 is SGHKS and CDR2 is YYEKEE (reference sequence). CDR3 sequence (DNA): TGTGCCAGCGCCCGGGGGCCACCCTGCGAGCAGTACTTC. Translation gives CASARGPPCEQYF.

The V gene is TRBV5-4, the J gene TRBJ1-1; D uncertain. Germline CDR1 is SGHNT and CDR2 is YYREEE (reference sequence). The CDR3 consists of 15 residues. Trimming stripped 4 bases from V and 1 base from J, with 14 bases between. The CDR3 DNA is TGTGCCAGCAGCCCGATACCTACCGAGAACACTGAAGCTTTCTTT. Protein product: CASSPIPTENTEAFF.

The genes are TRBV2 and TRBJ2-2; D tentatively reads TRBD1 or TRBD2 (5 bases each). V lost 1 base and J 6 bases, leaving 9 bases between the germline ends. CDR1 is SNHLY and CDR2 is FYNNEI in the germline V gene. The CDR3 contains 14 residues. The CDR3 DNA follows: TGTGCCAGCAGTGAAGATTTGGGGGCCGGGGAGCTGTTTTTT. It specifies CASSEDLGAGELFF. Looking up the rest from reference TRBV2 and TRBJ2-2 gives the full variable domain: EPEVTQTPSHQVTQMGQEVILRCVPISNHLYFYWYRQILGQKVEFLVSFYNNEISEKSEIFDDQFSVERPDGSNFTLKIRSTKLEDSAMYFCASSEDLGAGELFFGEGSRLTVL.

In its sample, this clonotype was seen a few times. This chain links TRBV5-1 with TRBJ2-5; D ambiguous. Trimming pared 5 bases from V and 1 base from J, leaving 9 bases between. The length of the CDR3 is 13 residues. Germline values: CDR1 SGHRS, CDR2 YFSETQ. The CDR3 here is CASRLQFQETQYF. In DNA form, the CDR3 reads TGCGCCAGCAGGCTACAGTTCCAAGAGACCCAGTACTTC.

This clonotype was counted many times. The chain recombines TRBV20-1 with TRBJ1-5; the D is unclear. The CDR3 length is 12 residues. CDR1 is DFQATT and CDR2 is SNEGSKA in the germline V gene (reference sequence). The ends were cut back, 5 bases at V and 6 bases at J, with 11 bases in the middle. The CDR3 is CSARGLIQPQHF. CDR3 bases: TGCAGTGCTCGAGGGTTGATTCAGCCCCAGCATTTT.

The table lists this clonotype with a few counts. CDR3 bases: TGCAGTGCTAGACGAGGGGGGGAGAATCAGCCCCAGCATTTT. Its protein product is CSARRGGENQPQHF. The chain is built from TRBV20-1 and TRBJ1-5; maybe TRBD1 (6 bases). The ends were cut back, 2 bases at V and 4 bases at J, with 12 bases in the middle. Germline lookup yields CDR1 DFQATT and CDR2 SNEGSKA (reference sequence). CDR3 length: 14 amino acids.

CDR3 nucleotides: TGCAGTGCTAGGGCAGGGGTGAGCAATCAGCCCCAGCATTTT. This encodes CSARAGVSNQPQHF. The rearrangement uses TRBV20-1 and TRBJ1-5; TRBD1 might be the D (6 bases). V was trimmed by 3 bases and J by 1 base, leaving 10 bases between them. From germline, CDR1 is DFQATT and CDR2 SNEGSKA (reference sequence). This CDR3 spans 14 amino acids.

This clonotype was seen a handful of times. The J gene is TRBJ2-1, the V gene TRBV4-1, with D unresolved. The V end was cut by 2 bases, the J end by 3 bases, with 8 bases between. The CDR3 sequence is 14 residues long. Germline V gives CDR1 MGHRA, CDR2 YSYEKL. The DNA of the CDR3 is TGCGCCAGCAGCCAAATAAAGAACTACAATGAGCAGTTCTTC. Amino acid sequence: CASSQIKNYNEQFF.

The gene calls are TRBV12-3 or TRBV12-4 and TRBJ2-1; 7 bases match TRBD1. The V segment lost 3 bases and the J segment 10 bases; nucleotides outside the gene matches: 6. This CDR3 has 13 amino acids. This chain's CDR3 is CASSFSPGGEQFF. CDR3 sequence (DNA): TGTGCCAGCAGTTTTTCCCCAGGGGGAGAGCAGTTCTTC.

This chain connects TRBV29-1 to TRBJ2-7, with a weak D call TRBD1 (6 bases). Germline-derived CDR1 and CDR2 are SQVTM and ANQGSEA. Trimming removed 5 bases at V and 0 bases at J, with 11 bases between. This CDR3 spans 13 amino acids. The CDR3 DNA reads TGCAGCGTTTCTGAACAGGGCTCCTACGAGCAGTACTTC. Encoded protein: CSVSEQGSYEQYF.

The chain joins TRBV30 to TRBJ2-1; D not resolved. From germline, CDR1 is GTSNPN and CDR2 SVGIG (reference sequence). CDR3 length: 15 amino acids. V was pared by 3 bases and J by 7 bases, with 19 bases between. The CDR3 DNA reads as TGTGCCTGGAGCTTTCTGAACTTGGTTGGTAATGAGCAGTTCTTC. Its translation: CAWSFLNLVGNEQFF.

This chain connects TRBV2 to TRBJ1-1, with D hard to call. Germline CDR1 reads SNHLY; CDR2 reads FYNNEI. This CDR3 has 16 amino acids. V lost 4 bases, J lost 5 bases, and 20 bases lay in between. The CDR3 nucleotides are TGTGCCAGCAGTGTGACCGAAATACCCTGGGGAACTGAAGCTTTCTTT. Protein sequence: CASSVTEIPWGTEAFF.